The TCR beta chain under discussion was sequenced for a study of OX40 agonist ivuxolimab in advanced cancers. The assay was immunoSEQ multiplex PCR, and TCRdb's table has in-frame clones only and misses some. In the table there are approximately 39,000 clones, approximately 79% of which are singletons. J gave up 2 bases and V 0 bases, and 7 bases lay outside the gene matches. Germline V gene data show CDR1 as MGHRA and CDR2 as YSYEKL. The CDR3 length is 16 residues. Findings and limits, study-wide: Both CD4+ and CD8+ T cell populations in blood had undergone clonal expansion by week 6 at 0.1 to 3.0 mg/kg. Researchers report that CD8+ T cells had, on average, more expanded clones than CD4+.

Points on this clone: The antigen is unknown.

At baseline, cycle 4 day 1, and cycle 7 day 1, blood was sampled. The sequencing used CD4+ or CD8+ T cells sorted from blood, collected in a trial of the OX40 agonist ivuxolimab. V gene TRBV4-1 combines with J gene TRBJ2-7; 7 bases line up with TRBD1. This clonotype originated in an adult with an advanced solid tumor such as melanoma, head and neck, liver or kidney cancer. CDR3 residues: CASSQDKGAVTYEQYF. The CDR3, as DNA: TGCGCCAGCAGCCAAGATAAGGGGGCCGTCACCTACGAGCAGTACTTC.